The table lists the clone carrying this T cell receptor beta chain with a count of one. Its antigen is undetermined. Generated by immunoSEQ multiplex PCR, the TCRdb table keeps only in-frame clones and is missing some. The sample shows tens of thousands of clones, 70% to 90% of them seen only once. The CDR3 runs 14 residues. Germline CDR1 and CDR2: SGHRS and YFSETQ. V lost 1 base and J 3 bases, leaving 8 bases between the germline ends. The data were taken from a study of T cell responses to AZD1222 COVID-19 vaccine. Study context: Second doses were pooled across both intervals (about 4 or about 12 weeks).

Regarding the study as a whole: Reportedly, nearly half of unique spike TCRs recognized epitopes outside B.1.351/B.1.1.7 mutations. At study baseline, merely over 5 AZD1222 recipients were seropositive. Once two AZD1222 doses were given, Spike-specific TCR breadth and depth went up.

This TCR was recovered from an adult in good health. The chain couples TRBV5-1 to TRBJ1-5; a weak D match, TRBD1 (6 bases). This specimen was peripheral blood, taken on day 0 of AZD1222 vaccination. DNA of the CDR3: TGCGCCAGCAGCTTGACGGGGGCCAATCAGCCCCAGCATTTT. Protein product: CASSLTGANQPQHF.